The clone carrying this T cell receptor (beta chain) was observed once. Sequencing was performed with immunoSEQ multiplex PCR; in TCRdb, only in-frame clones are kept and a portion is missing. The sample gives fewer than 70,000 clones, 85% to 95% of which show up once; 3.5% to 4.5% is in the top ten. This entry is derived from a study of control samples from healthy donors and cancer patients. The receptor comes from a man aged 30 to 39 in good health. The sample consisted of blood.

CDR3 sequence reads: CASSIVTGGKKTGELFF. The DNA of the CDR3 is TGTGCCAGTAGTATTGTTACAGGGGGCAAGAAGACCGGGGAGCTGTTTTTT. The chain uses TRBV19 and TRBJ2-2; 9 bases are shared with TRBD1. Germline CDR1 is LNHDA and CDR2 is SQIVND (reference sequence). This CDR3 contains 17 residues. Trimming cost V 3 bases and J 5 bases; bases outside gene matches: 10.